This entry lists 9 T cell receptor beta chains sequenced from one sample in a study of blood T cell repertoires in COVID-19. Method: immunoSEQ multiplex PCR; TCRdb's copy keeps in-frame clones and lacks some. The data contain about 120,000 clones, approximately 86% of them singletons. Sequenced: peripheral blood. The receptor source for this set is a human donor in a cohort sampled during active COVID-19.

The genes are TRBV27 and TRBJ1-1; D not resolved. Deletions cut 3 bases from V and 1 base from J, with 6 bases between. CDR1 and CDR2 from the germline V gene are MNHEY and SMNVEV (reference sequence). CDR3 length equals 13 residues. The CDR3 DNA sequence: TGTGCCAGCAGTTTGGCCGCGAACACTGAAGCTTTCTTT. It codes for CASSLAANTEAFF.

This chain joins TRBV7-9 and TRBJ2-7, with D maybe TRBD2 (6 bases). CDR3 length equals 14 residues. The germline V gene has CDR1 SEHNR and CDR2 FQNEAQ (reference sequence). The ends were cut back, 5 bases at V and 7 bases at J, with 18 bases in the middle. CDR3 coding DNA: TGTGCCAGCAGCGTGGGAGGAGGCTTTGGGGAGCAGTACTTC. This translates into CASSVGGGFGEQYF.

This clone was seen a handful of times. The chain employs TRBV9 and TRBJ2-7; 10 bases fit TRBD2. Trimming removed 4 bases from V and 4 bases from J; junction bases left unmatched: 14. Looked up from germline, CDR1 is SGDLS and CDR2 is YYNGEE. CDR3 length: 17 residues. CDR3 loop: CASSSGTGTSVPYEQYF. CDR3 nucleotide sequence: TGTGCCAGCAGCTCGGGTACTGGGACTAGCGTGCCTTACGAGCAGTACTTC.

The chain's CDR3 is CASSPPGAGGALDEQFF. The DNA of the CDR3 is TGTGCCAGCAGCCCCCCCGGAGCTGGGGGCGCCTTGGATGAGCAGTTCTTC. This rearrangement joins TRBV9 to TRBJ2-1, with a possible D match to TRBD1 (6 bases). CDR1 and CDR2 from the germline V gene are SGDLS and YYNGEE. This CDR3 contains 17 residues. Deletions cut 4 bases from V and 8 bases from J, with 25 bases between.

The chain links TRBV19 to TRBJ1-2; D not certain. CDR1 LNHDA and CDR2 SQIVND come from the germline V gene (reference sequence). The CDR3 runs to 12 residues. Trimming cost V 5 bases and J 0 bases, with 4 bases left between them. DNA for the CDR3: TGTGCCAGTAGTCAGTCTAACTATGGCTACACCTTC. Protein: CASSQSNYGYTF.

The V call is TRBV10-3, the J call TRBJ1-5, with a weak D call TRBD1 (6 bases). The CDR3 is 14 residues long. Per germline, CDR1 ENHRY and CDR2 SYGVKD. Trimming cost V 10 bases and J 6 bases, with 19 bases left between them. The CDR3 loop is CATGGGGLFQPQHF. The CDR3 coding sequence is TGTGCCACCGGCGGCGGGGGGCTTTTTCAGCCCCAGCATTTT.

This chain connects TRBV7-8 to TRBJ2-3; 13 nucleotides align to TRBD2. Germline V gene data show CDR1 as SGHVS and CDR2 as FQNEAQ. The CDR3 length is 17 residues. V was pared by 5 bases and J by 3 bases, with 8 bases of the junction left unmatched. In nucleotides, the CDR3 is TGTGCCAGCAGCACCTCATGGACTAGCGGGAGTACAGATACGCAGTATTTT. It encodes CASSTSWTSGSTDTQYF.

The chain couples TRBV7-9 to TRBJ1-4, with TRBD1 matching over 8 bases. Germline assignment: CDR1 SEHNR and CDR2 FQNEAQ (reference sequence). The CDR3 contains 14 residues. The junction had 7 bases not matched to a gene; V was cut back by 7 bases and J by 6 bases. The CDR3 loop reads CASKLDRGDEKLFF. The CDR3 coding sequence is TGTGCCAGCAAGCTCGACAGGGGTGATGAAAAACTGTTTTTT.

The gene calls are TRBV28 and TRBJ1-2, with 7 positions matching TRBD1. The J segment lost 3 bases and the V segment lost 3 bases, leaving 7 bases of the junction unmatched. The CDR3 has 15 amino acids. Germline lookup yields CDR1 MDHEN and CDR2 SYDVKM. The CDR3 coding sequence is TGTGCCAGCAGTTTCTCGGGACAGTCCCACTATGGCTACACCTTC. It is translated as CASSFSGQSHYGYTF.